These 29 T cell receptor beta chains share one sample of origin, sequenced in a study of long-term antiretroviral therapy in people with HIV. They ran version v3.0 of the immunoSEQ assay at survey level. Clones were sequenced by immunoSEQ multiplex PCR, and TCRdb holds only the in-frame ones, with some missing. The sample carries under 20,000 clones, around 79% recorded once. This specimen consisted of unsorted PBMCs, obtained 2.3 years after starting antiretroviral therapy. Receptors were obtained from a woman aged 40 to 50 with HIV.

The V and J genes are TRBV5-5 and TRBJ2-3; no clear D gene. In germline, CDR1 is SGHKS, CDR2 YYEKEE (reference sequence). The CDR3 has 14 amino acids. Trimming cost V 5 bases and J 2 bases, with 12 bases left between them. As DNA, the CDR3 is TGTGCCAGCAGTTCGGCGGTTTACACAGATACGCAGTATTTT. Translation: CASSSAVYTDTQYF.

The J gene is TRBJ2-5, the V gene TRBV30, with 9 bases matching TRBD1. The CDR3 length is 14 residues. The junction had 7 bases not matched to a gene; V was cut back by 2 bases and J by 6 bases. Germline V gene lookup returns CDR1 GTSNPN and CDR2 SVGIG (reference sequence). CDR3 DNA sequence: TGTGCCTGGAGTAGGGGACAGGGTTTGCAGACCCAGTACTTC. It is translated as CAWSRGQGLQTQYF.

The chain employs TRBV5-4 and TRBJ2-5, with D possibly matching TRBD1 (6 bases). V lost 0 bases, J lost 5 bases, and 14 bases lay in between. CDR3 length: 15 residues. In germline, CDR1 is SGHNT, CDR2 YYREEE (reference sequence). CDR3 region: CASSLGSGEGETQYF. Here the CDR3 DNA reads TGTGCCAGCAGCTTGGGTTCAGGGGAAGGGGAGACCCAGTACTTC.

V gene TRBV13 combines with J gene TRBJ2-1; a weak D match, TRBD2 (7 bases). The V end was cut by 0 bases, the J end by 9 bases, with 12 bases between. CDR3 length equals 14 residues. The germline V gene encodes CDR1 PRHDT and CDR2 FYEKMQ (reference sequence). The CDR3 nucleotides are TGTGCCAGCAGCTTAGGCCGGGGGGCCGGTGAGCAGTTCTTC. Protein sequence: CASSLGRGAGEQFF.

This clone appeared a few times. This chain connects TRBV2 to TRBJ1-5, with a tentative D call TRBD1 (6 bases). V lost 5 bases and J 10 bases, leaving 12 bases between the germline ends. The germline gives CDR1 SNHLY, CDR2 FYNNEI. The CDR3 extends over 12 amino acids. For the CDR3, the DNA is TGTGCCAGCAGTTTACCGGGGGGCCCCCAGCATTTT. It yields the protein CASSLPGGPQHF. The full variable domain, its missing parts supplied by reference TRBV2 and TRBJ1-5, is EPEVTQTPSHQVTQMGQEVILRCVPISNHLYFYWYRQILGQKVEFLVSFYNNEISEKSEIFDDQFSVERPDGSNFTLKIRSTKLEDSAMYFCASSLPGGPQHFGDGTRLSIL.

This clone is a singleton in its sample. The genes are TRBV27 and TRBJ1-1; D not resolved. V was trimmed by 8 bases and J by 2 bases, leaving 12 bases between them. The CDR3 is 13 residues long. The V gene's germline CDR1 is MNHEY and CDR2 SMNVEV (reference sequence). CDR3 nucleotides: TGTGCCAGCCGAACGGGAGGTAACACTGAAGCTTTCTTT. This translates into CASRTGGNTEAFF.

J is TRBJ2-7 and V is TRBV5-1; D is unclear. Trimming shortened V by 0 bases and J by 6 bases, and 10 bases separated the two germline ends. Germline V gives CDR1 SGHRS, CDR2 YFSETQ. The CDR3 totals 13 residues. The CDR3 nucleotides read TGCGCCAGCAGCTTGGTTCCTACGGGCGAGCAGTACTTC. It translates to CASSLVPTGEQYF.

The J gene is TRBJ2-2, the V gene TRBV6-5, with 11 nucleotides matching TRBD2. The CDR3 runs 15 residues. V was clipped by 6 bases and J by 7 bases; unmatched bases: 7. Germline V gene lookup returns CDR1 MNHEY and CDR2 SVGAGI. The CDR3 bases are TGTGCCAGCAGGCGTAGCGGGAGGGCAGGCGGGGAGCTGTTTTTT. It is translated as CASRRSGRAGGELFF.

V usage is TRBV10-1 and J usage is TRBJ1-1, with D perhaps TRBD1 (6 bases). Germline V CDR1 and CDR2: WNHNN, SYGVQD (reference sequence). The CDR3 length is 14 residues. V was clipped by 0 bases and J by 5 bases, with 10 bases between them. The CDR3 here is CASSESRGRTEAFF. DNA of the CDR3: TGCGCCAGCAGTGAGTCCAGGGGACGAACTGAAGCTTTCTTT.

V and J are TRBV25-1 and TRBJ2-1; no clear D gene. This CDR3 is 15 amino acids long. Trimming shortened V by 3 bases and J by 2 bases, and 11 bases separated the two germline ends. Germline V gene lookup returns CDR1 MGHDK and CDR2 SYGVNS. CDR3 in amino acids: CASSDPGLAYNEQFF. CDR3 DNA sequence: TGTGCCAGCAGTGACCCTGGGCTAGCCTACAATGAGCAGTTCTTC.

This sequence joins TRBV2 and TRBJ2-7, with a possible D match to TRBD2 (7 bases). CDR1 is SNHLY, CDR2 FYNNEI, per germline. The CDR3 totals 14 residues. Trimming shortened V by 2 bases and J by 3 bases, and 11 bases separated the two germline ends. CDR3 in amino acids: CASSEKGGVYEQYF. The CDR3 region has the DNA TGTGCCAGCAGTGAAAAGGGGGGGGTCTACGAGCAGTACTTC.

In its sample, this clone was seen once. The rearrangement links TRBV7-6 to TRBJ2-5, with TRBD1 matching over 7 bases. Germline CDR1 SGHVS, CDR2 FNYEAQ. V shed 1 base and J 1 base; nucleotides not matched to a gene: 3. This CDR3 is built from 15 residues. The CDR3, as DNA: TGTGCCAGCAGCTTAGACCAGGGGGTCCAAGAGACCCAGTACTTC. It yields the protein CASSLDQGVQETQYF.

The chain combines TRBV9 with TRBJ1-2, with D possibly being TRBD1 (5 bases). The germline CDR1 and CDR2 sequences are SGDLS and YYNGEE. V lost 0 bases, J lost 1 base, and 7 bases lay in between. CDR3 length equals 14 residues. CDR3: CASSVEGNNYGYTF. The CDR3 nucleotides read TGTGCCAGCAGCGTAGAGGGGAATAACTATGGCTACACCTTC.

CDR3 in amino acids: CASSDSGTVEAFF. DNA for the CDR3: TGCGCCAGCAGCGATAGCGGGACAGTTGAAGCTTTCTTT. The chain couples TRBV10-2 to TRBJ1-1; 7 bases are a match to TRBD1. Germline CDR1 WSHSY, CDR2 SAAADI. The CDR3 is 13 residues long. Trimming at V came to 6 bases and at J to 7 bases, leaving 8 bases not matched to a gene.

In this sample, this clone turned up a few times. This rearrangement joins TRBV5-4 to TRBJ1-1, with D unresolved. Germline assignment: CDR1 SGHNT and CDR2 YYREEE (reference sequence). The CDR3 is made up of 14 amino acids. The V end was cut by 2 bases, the J end by 5 bases, with 13 bases between. The CDR3 here is CASSLEGWLTEAFF. The CDR3 DNA is TGTGCCAGCAGCTTAGAAGGGTGGTTAACTGAAGCTTTCTTT.

The rearrangement links TRBV7-7 to TRBJ2-6; D unclear. Germline values: CDR1 SSHAT, CDR2 FNYEAQ (reference sequence). This CDR3 region has 18 residues. V was trimmed by 1 base and J by 0 bases, leaving 13 bases between them. CDR3 DNA: TGTGCCAGCAGCTTAGTCCCCCCGGATGACTCTGGGGCCAACGTCCTGACTTTC. Translation: CASSLVPPDDSGANVLTF.

This clone is a singleton in its sample. V and J are TRBV6-5 and TRBJ1-2; TRBD1 matches 10 bases. Trimming at V came to 0 bases and at J to 8 bases, leaving 9 bases not matched to a gene. This CDR3 comprises 16 residues. Germline V CDR1 and CDR2: MNHEY, SVGAGI. The CDR3 DNA reads TGTGCCAGCAGTTACTCGACAACGGGACAGGGGTTGGGCTACACCTTC. Its protein product is CASSYSTTGQGLGYTF.

The rearrangement links TRBV5-4 to TRBJ2-5; D remains unclear. This CDR3 contains 12 residues. The germline V gene encodes CDR1 SGHNT and CDR2 YYREEE (reference sequence). V was shortened by 0 bases and J by 5 bases, with 5 bases between the two germline ends. The CDR3 nucleotides read TGTGCCAGCAGCTTGGTTTCCGAGACCCAGTACTTC. Amino acids: CASSLVSETQYF.

V and J are TRBV7-6 and TRBJ2-3; D possibly corresponds to TRBD2 (5 bases). Germline-derived CDR1 and CDR2 are SGHVS and FNYEAQ. The V end was cut by 5 bases, the J end by 5 bases, with 11 bases between. CDR3 length equals 13 residues. The CDR3 sequence: CASSTNEGDTQYF. CDR3 bases: TGTGCCAGCAGCACGAACGAGGGAGATACGCAGTATTTT.

The V gene is TRBV28, the J gene TRBJ2-5; 8 bases are shared with TRBD2. The length of the CDR3 is 14 residues. CDR1 is MDHEN and CDR2 is SYDVKM in the germline V gene. V trimming: 8 bases; J trimming: 1 base; junction bases outside the gene matches: 6. In nucleotides, the CDR3 is TGTGCCAGCGGAGGCGGGGGGAGCCAAGAGACCCAGTACTTC. It is translated as CASGGGGSQETQYF.

This clone has just one count. The gene calls are TRBV27 and TRBJ2-1, with TRBD2 matching over 11 bases. This CDR3 has 15 residues. With V trimmed by 7 bases and J by 6 bases, 8 bases remained unmatched. The germline V gene has CDR1 MNHEY and CDR2 SMNVEV (reference sequence). The CDR3: CASTSIAGGRNEQFF. As DNA, the CDR3 is TGTGCCAGCACCTCGATAGCGGGAGGGCGCAATGAGCAGTTCTTC.

The V gene is TRBV13, the J gene TRBJ2-7; D possibly corresponds to TRBD2 (6 bases). CDR3 length: 14 residues. The germline V gene encodes CDR1 PRHDT and CDR2 FYEKMQ (reference sequence). Trimming removed 5 bases from V and 4 bases from J, with 15 bases in between. CDR3 region: CASSRRDGGYEQYF. The CDR3 nucleotides read TGTGCCAGCAGCCGCCGGGACGGGGGATACGAGCAGTACTTC.

The chain is built from TRBV19 and TRBJ2-1; TRBD2 might be the D (6 bases). The CDR3 has 15 residues. From germline, CDR1 is LNHDA and CDR2 SQIVND (reference sequence). Trimming shortened V by 7 bases and J by 2 bases, and 15 bases separated the two germline ends. The CDR3 sequence: CASTPGLPTYNEQFF. CDR3 bases: TGTGCCAGTACCCCGGGACTCCCGACCTACAATGAGCAGTTCTTC. The full variable domain, rest sourced from reference TRBV19 and TRBJ2-1, is DGGITQSPKYLFRKEGQNVTLSCEQNLNHDAMYWYRQDPGQGLRLIYYSQIVNDFQKGDIAEGYSVSREKKESFPLTVTSAQKNPTAFYLCASTPGLPTYNEQFFGPGTRLTVL.

V is TRBV5-4 and J is TRBJ2-2, with TRBD2 identical over 7 bases. This CDR3 is built from 15 residues. With V trimmed by 0 bases and J by 1 base, 0 bases remained unmatched. CDR1 and CDR2 (germline): SGHNT, YYREEE (reference sequence). The CDR3 nucleotides are TGTGCCAGCAGCTTGGCTAGCGGGAACACCGGGGAGCTGTTTTTT. It encodes CASSLASGNTGELFF.

The genes are TRBV7-6 and TRBJ2-7; 9 bases agree with TRBD2. CDR1 is SGHVS and CDR2 is FNYEAQ in the germline V gene. The CDR3 runs 16 residues. The junction had 9 bases not matched to a gene; V was cut back by 1 base and J by 5 bases. The CDR3 sequence is CASSLGQLAGIHEQYF. CDR3 in DNA: TGTGCCAGCAGCTTAGGGCAGCTAGCGGGAATCCACGAGCAGTACTTC.

The V and J genes are TRBV27 and TRBJ1-1; no clear D gene. Germline-derived CDR1 and CDR2 are MNHEY and SMNVEV (reference sequence). The CDR3 loop spans 13 amino acids. Trimming took off 3 bases at V and 4 bases at J, with 9 bases between the two ends. For the CDR3, the DNA is TGTGCCAGCAGTTTTTTAAGTGGCACTGAAGCTTTCTTT. Encoded protein: CASSFLSGTEAFF.

This chain uses TRBV10-3 with TRBJ1-2; D remains unclear. Germline assignment: CDR1 ENHRY and CDR2 SYGVKD. Trimming pared 4 bases from V and 4 bases from J, leaving 10 bases between. The CDR3 runs to 13 residues. CDR3 bases: TGTGCCATCAGTGGGTCGGTGTCCTATGGCTACACCTTC. This codes for CAISGSVSYGYTF.

The rearrangement uses TRBV30 and TRBJ2-3; a possible D gene is TRBD1 (6 bases). CDR3 length: 12 amino acids. V was cut by 3 bases and J by 6 bases, with 10 bases left in between. Per germline, CDR1 GTSNPN and CDR2 SVGIG (reference sequence). The chain's CDR3 is CAWSQRGDTQYF. Here the CDR3 DNA reads TGTGCCTGGAGCCAAAGGGGGGATACGCAGTATTTT.

V and J are TRBV9 and TRBJ2-1; TRBD1 matches 9 bases. The length of the CDR3 is 16 residues. Per the germline V gene, CDR1 is SGDLS and CDR2 is YYNGEE. The V gene end was trimmed by 4 bases and the J gene end by 7 bases; junction bases not matched to a gene: 12. The CDR3 sequence is CASSLQSGTGKNEQFF. CDR3 DNA sequence: TGTGCCAGCAGCCTTCAGTCCGGGACAGGGAAGAATGAGCAGTTCTTC.